The TCR beta chain described here comes from a study of molecular identifiers for immune sequencing clone quantification. This clonotype has a count of ten or more. Per germline, CDR1 SEHNR and CDR2 FQNEAQ (reference sequence). CDR3 length: 15 amino acids. V gave up 1 base and J gave up 3 bases, with 13 bases separating them. TCRdb recomputed calls from the PCR reads with MiXCR, one row per CDR3 protein. The sample records just under 65,000 distinct CDR3 sequences, around a sixth being singletons. The TCR originated in a human donor in good health. Some libraries in this study had Jurkat cell RNA spiked in. The sequenced sample consisted of naive CD8+ T cells from blood, with Jurkat cell RNA spiked in. Subset here: FACS-sorted CD8+CD4-CCR7+CD45RA+ naive T cells. The chain recombines TRBV7-9 with TRBJ2-7; D is uncertain. The CDR3, as DNA: TGTGCCAGCAGCTTAGATAGTGGGCCTGACTACGAGCAGTACTTC. It yields the protein CASSLDSGPDYEQYF.